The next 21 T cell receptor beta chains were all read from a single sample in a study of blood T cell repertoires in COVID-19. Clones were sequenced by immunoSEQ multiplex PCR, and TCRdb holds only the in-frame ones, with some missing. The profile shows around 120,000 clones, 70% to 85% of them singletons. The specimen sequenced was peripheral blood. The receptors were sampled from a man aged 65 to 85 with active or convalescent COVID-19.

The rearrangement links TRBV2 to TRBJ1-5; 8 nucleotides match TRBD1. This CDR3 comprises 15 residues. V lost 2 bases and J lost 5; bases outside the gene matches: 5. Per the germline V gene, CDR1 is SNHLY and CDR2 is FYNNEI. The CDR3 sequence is CASSEQDRAYQPQHF. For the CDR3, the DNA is TGTGCCAGCAGTGAACAGGACAGGGCGTATCAGCCCCAGCATTTT.

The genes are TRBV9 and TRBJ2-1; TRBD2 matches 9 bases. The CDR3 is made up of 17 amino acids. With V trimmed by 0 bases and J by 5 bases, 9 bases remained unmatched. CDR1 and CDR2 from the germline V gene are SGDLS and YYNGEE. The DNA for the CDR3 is TGTGCCAGCAGCGTAGCCGGAGGGCTAGCGGGAAACAATGAGCAGTTCTTC. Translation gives CASSVAGGLAGNNEQFF.

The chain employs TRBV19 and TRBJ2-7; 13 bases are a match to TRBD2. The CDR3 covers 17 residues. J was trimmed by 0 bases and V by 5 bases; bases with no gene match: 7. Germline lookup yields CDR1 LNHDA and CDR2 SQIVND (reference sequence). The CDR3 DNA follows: TGTGCCAGTAGTCCCGGACTAGCGGGAGTTGGCTCCTACGAGCAGTACTTC. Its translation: CASSPGLAGVGSYEQYF.

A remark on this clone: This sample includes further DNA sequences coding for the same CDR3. CDR3 DNA: TGTGCCAGCTCATTGCGACAGGGTGAAGAGCAGTACTTC. It encodes CASSLRQGEEQYF. The chain is built from TRBV18 and TRBJ2-7; 7 bases line up with TRBD1. Germline CDR1 reads KGHSH; CDR2 reads LQKENI. The CDR3 extends over 13 amino acids. The ends lost 5 bases at V and 7 bases at J; junction bases unmatched: 8.

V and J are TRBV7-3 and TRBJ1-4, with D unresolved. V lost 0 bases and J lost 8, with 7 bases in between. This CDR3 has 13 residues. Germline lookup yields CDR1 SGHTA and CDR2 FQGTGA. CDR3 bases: TGTGCCAGCAGCTTAACGGCTGGCGAAAAACTGTTTTTT. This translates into CASSLTAGEKLFF.

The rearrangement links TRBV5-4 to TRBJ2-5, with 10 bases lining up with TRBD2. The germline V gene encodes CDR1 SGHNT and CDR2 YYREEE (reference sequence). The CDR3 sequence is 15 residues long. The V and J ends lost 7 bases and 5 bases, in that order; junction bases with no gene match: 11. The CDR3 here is CASWNQAGGPETQYF. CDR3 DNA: TGTGCCAGCTGGAACCAAGCGGGGGGGCCGGAGACCCAGTACTTC.

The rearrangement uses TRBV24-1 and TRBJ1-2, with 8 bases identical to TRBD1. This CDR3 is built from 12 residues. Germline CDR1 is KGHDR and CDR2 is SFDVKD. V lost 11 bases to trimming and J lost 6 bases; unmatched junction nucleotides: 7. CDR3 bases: TGTGCCAGTCCGGGACAGGCCCATGGCTACACCTTC. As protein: CASPGQAHGYTF.

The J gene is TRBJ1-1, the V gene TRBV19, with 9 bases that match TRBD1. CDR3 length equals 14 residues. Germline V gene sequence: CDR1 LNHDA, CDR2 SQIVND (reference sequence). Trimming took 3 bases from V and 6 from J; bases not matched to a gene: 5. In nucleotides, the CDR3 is TGTGCCAGTAGTATCCGACAGGGGGAGTCTGAAGCTTTCTTT. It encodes CASSIRQGESEAFF.

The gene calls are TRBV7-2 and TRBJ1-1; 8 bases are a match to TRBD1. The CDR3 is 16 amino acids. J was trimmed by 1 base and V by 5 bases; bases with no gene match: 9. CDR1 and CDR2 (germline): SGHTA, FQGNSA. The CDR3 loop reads CASSRWTGLWNTEAFF. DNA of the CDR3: TGTGCCAGCAGCCGTTGGACAGGGCTTTGGAACACTGAAGCTTTCTTT.

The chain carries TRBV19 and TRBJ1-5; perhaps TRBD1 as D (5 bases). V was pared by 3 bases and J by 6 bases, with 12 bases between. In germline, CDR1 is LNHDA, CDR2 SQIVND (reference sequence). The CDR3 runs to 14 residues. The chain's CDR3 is CASSIGGDAQPQHF. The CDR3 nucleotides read TGTGCCAGTAGTATCGGGGGGGACGCTCAGCCCCAGCATTTT.

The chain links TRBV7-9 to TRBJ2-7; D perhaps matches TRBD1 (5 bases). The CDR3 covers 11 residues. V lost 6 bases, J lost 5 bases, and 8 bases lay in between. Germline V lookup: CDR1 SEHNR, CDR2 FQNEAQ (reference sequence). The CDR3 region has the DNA TGTGCCAGCAGGGAAGGGGACGAGCAGTACTTC. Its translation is CASREGDEQYF. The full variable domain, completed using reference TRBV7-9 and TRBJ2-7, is DTGVSQNPRHKITKRGQNVTFRCDPISEHNRLYWYRQTLGQGPEFLTYFQNEAQLEKSRLLSDRFSAERPKGSFSTLEIQRTEQGDSAMYLCASREGDEQYFGPGTRLTVT.

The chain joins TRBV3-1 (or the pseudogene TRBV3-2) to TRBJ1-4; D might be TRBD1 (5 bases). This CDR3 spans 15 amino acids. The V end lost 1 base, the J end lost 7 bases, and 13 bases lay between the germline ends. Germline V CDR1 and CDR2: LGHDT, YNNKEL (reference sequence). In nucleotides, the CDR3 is TGTGCCAGCAGCCAAGGGGGCCTTCGGGCTGAAAAACTGTTTTTT. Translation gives CASSQGGLRAEKLFF.

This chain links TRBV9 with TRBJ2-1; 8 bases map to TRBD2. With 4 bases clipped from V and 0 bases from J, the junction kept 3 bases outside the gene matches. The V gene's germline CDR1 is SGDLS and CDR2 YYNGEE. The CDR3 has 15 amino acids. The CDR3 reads CASSLSGSSYNEQFF. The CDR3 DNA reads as TGTGCCAGCAGCTTGAGCGGGAGCTCCTACAATGAGCAGTTCTTC.

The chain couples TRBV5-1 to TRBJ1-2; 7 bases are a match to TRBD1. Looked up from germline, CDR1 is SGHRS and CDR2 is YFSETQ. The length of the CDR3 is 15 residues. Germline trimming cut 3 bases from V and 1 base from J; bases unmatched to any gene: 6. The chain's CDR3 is CASSSMTGFNYGYTF. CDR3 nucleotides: TGCGCCAGCAGCTCAATGACAGGGTTTAACTATGGCTACACCTTC.

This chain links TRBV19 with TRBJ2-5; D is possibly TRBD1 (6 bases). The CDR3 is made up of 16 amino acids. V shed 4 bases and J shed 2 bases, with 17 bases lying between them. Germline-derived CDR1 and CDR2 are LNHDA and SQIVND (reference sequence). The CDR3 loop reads CASSKPRGLNQETQYF. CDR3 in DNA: TGTGCCAGTAGTAAGCCCAGGGGCCTCAATCAAGAGACCCAGTACTTC.

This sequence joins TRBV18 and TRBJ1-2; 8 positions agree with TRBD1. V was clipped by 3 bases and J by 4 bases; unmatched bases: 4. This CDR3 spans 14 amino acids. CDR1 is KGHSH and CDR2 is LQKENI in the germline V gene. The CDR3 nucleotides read TGTGCCAGCTCACCGAGGGACAGGAGCTATGGCTACACCTTC. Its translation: CASSPRDRSYGYTF.

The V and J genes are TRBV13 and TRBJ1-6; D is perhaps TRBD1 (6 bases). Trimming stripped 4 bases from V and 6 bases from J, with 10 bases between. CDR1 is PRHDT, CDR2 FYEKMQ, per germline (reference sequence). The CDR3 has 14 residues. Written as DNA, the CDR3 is TGTGCCAGCAGCTCCGACAGGCGTAATTCACCCCTCCACTTT. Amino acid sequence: CASSSDRRNSPLHF. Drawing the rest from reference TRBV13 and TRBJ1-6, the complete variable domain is AAGVIQSPRHLIKEKRETATLKCYPIPRHDTVYWYQQGPGQDPQFLISFYEKMQSDKGSIPDRFSAQQFSDYHSELNMSSLELGDSALYFCASSSDRRNSPLHFGNGTRLTVT.

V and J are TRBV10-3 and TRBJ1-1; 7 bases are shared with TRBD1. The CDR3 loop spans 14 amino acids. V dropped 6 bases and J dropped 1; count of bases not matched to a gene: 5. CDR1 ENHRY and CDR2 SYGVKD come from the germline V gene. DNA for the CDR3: TGTGCCATCAGAACAGGGGTCGGGAACACTGAAGCTTTCTTT. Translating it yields CAIRTGVGNTEAFF.

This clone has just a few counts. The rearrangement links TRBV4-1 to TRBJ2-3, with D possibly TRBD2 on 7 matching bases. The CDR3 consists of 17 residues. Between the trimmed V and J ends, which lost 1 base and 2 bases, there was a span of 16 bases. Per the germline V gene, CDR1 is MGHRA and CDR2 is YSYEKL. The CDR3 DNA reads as TGCGCCAGCAGCCAAGTTTTAAGGGGGGGGCCCACAGATACGCAGTATTTT. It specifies CASSQVLRGGPTDTQYF.

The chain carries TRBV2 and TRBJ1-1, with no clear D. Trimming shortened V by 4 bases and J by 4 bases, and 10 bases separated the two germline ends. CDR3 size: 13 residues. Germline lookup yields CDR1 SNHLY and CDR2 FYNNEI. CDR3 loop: CASSGGIGTEAFF. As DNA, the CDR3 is TGTGCCAGCAGTGGAGGGATTGGCACTGAAGCTTTCTTT. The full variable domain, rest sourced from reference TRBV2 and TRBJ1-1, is EPEVTQTPSHQVTQMGQEVILRCVPISNHLYFYWYRQILGQKVEFLVSFYNNEISEKSEIFDDQFSVERPDGSNFTLKIRSTKLEDSAMYFCASSGGIGTEAFFGQGTRLTVV.

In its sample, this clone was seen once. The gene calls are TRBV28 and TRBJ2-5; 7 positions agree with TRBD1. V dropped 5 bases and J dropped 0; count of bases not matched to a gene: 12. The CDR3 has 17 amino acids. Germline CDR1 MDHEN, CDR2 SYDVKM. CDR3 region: CASSPPHGQEHQETQYF. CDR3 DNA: TGTGCCAGCAGTCCACCTCATGGACAGGAACACCAAGAGACCCAGTACTTC.